These 24 T cell receptor beta chains were all obtained from the same sample, sequenced in a study of shared clonotypes between healthy human individuals. Selected positively for CCR7 and CD45RO-negative, naive CD8 cells excluded terminally differentiated effector memory CD45RA+ cells. Sequencing was performed with immunoSEQ multiplex PCR; in TCRdb, only in-frame clones are kept and a portion is missing. Here the sample spans some 2 million clones, approximately 94% being singletons. The source material was naive CD8+ T cells sorted from blood. The receptor set was obtained from a man aged 18 to 35 in good health.

The chain combines TRBV9 with TRBJ2-1; D may correspond to TRBD1 or TRBD2 (6 bases each). The CDR3 has 16 residues. Germline V gene data show CDR1 as SGDLS and CDR2 as YYNGEE. The V end lost 7 bases, the J end lost 13 bases, and 30 bases lay between the germline ends. In DNA, the CDR3 is TGTGCCAGCGACAGATTCGGGGGCGGGGAACATATTACACAGTTCTTC. Its translation: CASDRFGGGEHITQFF.

As concerns this clone: The same CDR3 can be traced to other DNA sequences in this sample. In DNA, the CDR3 is TGTGCCTGGAGTCCGGGACAGGGGAGTTCACCCCTCCACTTT. Translated: CAWSPGQGSSPLHF. The gene calls are TRBV30 and TRBJ1-6; the match to TRBD1 covers 10 bases. J lost 9 bases, V lost 2 bases, and 4 bases had no gene match. The CDR3 runs to 14 residues. Germline CDR1 and CDR2: GTSNPN and SVGIG (reference sequence).

The V call is TRBV30, the J call TRBJ2-5; no reliable D call. This CDR3 is 12 amino acids long. The germline V gene encodes CDR1 GTSNPN and CDR2 SVGIG (reference sequence). The V gene lost 2 bases and the J gene lost 5 bases, with 9 bases spanning the gap. CDR3 loop: CAWSFLGETQYF. Written as DNA, the CDR3 is TGTGCCTGGAGTTTCCTCGGCGAGACCCAGTACTTC.

This sequence joins TRBV18 and TRBJ2-3; 9 bases agree with TRBD2. In germline, CDR1 is KGHSH, CDR2 LQKENI. There are 16 residues in the CDR3. V lost 5 bases and J lost 4; bases outside the gene matches: 10. CDR3 sequence (DNA): TGTGCCAGCTCAACCGGGACTAGCCTTGGGTCAGATACGCAGTATTTT. It yields the protein CASSTGTSLGSDTQYF.

The chain links TRBV7-9 to TRBJ2-7; TRBD2 agrees at 8 bases. V gave up 5 bases and J gave up 4 bases; unmatched junction bases: 7. The germline V gene has CDR1 SEHNR and CDR2 FQNEAQ (reference sequence). This CDR3 has 14 amino acids. CDR3 in DNA: TGTGCCAGCAGCACCGGGACTAGTGGGTACGAGCAGTACTTC. Translated: CASSTGTSGYEQYF.

A single count supports this clone. The chain carries TRBV30 and TRBJ2-2; TRBD2 aligns across 11 bases. The CDR3 is 14 amino acids. The V gene end was trimmed by 0 bases and the J gene end by 10 bases; junction bases not matched to a gene: 4. The germline V gene encodes CDR1 GTSNPN and CDR2 SVGIG (reference sequence). In DNA form, the CDR3 reads TGTGCCTGGAGTGTGCTAGCGGGAGGCCCGGAGCTGTTTTTT. This sequence encodes CAWSVLAGGPELFF.

This clone was observed a few times. The CDR3 DNA sequence: TGTGCCAGCAGCCGGAAGACAGGGGTTAACGAGCAGTACTTC. Encoded protein: CASSRKTGVNEQYF. The V and J genes are TRBV7-2 and TRBJ2-7; 8 nucleotides match TRBD1. CDR3 length: 14 residues. The V gene end was trimmed by 5 bases and the J gene end by 5 bases; junction bases not matched to a gene: 8. Per the germline V gene, CDR1 is SGHTA and CDR2 is FQGNSA.

CDR3 residues: CASSLTEDYGYTF. CDR3 DNA sequence: TGTGCCAGCAGTTTAACCGAAGACTATGGCTACACCTTC. The chain is built from TRBV28 and TRBJ1-2; D uncertain. The CDR3 has 13 amino acids. The V end was cut by 2 bases, the J end by 3 bases, with 7 bases between. Per the germline V gene, CDR1 is MDHEN and CDR2 is SYDVKM.

CDR3 bases: TGTGCTAGTGCAAGGGAGTGGACCTACGAGCAGTACTTC. It is translated as CASAREWTYEQYF. J is TRBJ2-7 and V is TRBV12-5, with a possible D match to TRBD2 (5 bases). Germline lookup yields CDR1 LGHNT and CDR2 FRNRAP. The V and J ends lost 7 bases and 2 bases respectively, with 12 bases between them. The CDR3 is 13 amino acids.

V is TRBV11-2 and J is TRBJ2-7, with TRBD1 identical over 7 bases. CDR1 is SGHAT and CDR2 is FQNNGV in the germline V gene. There are 15 residues in the CDR3. The V and J ends lost 8 bases and 3 bases, in that order; junction bases with no gene match: 13. In nucleotides, the CDR3 is TGTGCCAGCGTTGGCCGTGAGACAGGGAACTACGAGCAGTACTTC. Translated: CASVGRETGNYEQYF.

The genes are TRBV7-9 and TRBJ2-3, with TRBD1 matching over 11 bases. J lost 5 bases, V lost 4 bases, and 8 bases had no gene match. This CDR3 region has 16 residues. In germline, CDR1 is SEHNR, CDR2 FQNEAQ (reference sequence). CDR3 nucleotides: TGTGCCAGCAGCTCGGCGGACAGGGGGCGAGGAGATACGCAGTATTTT. Translating gives CASSSADRGRGDTQYF.

The chain links TRBV14 to TRBJ2-7; TRBD1 is a possible D gene (6 bases). Germline-derived CDR1 and CDR2 are SGHDN and FVKESK. V was shortened by 2 bases and J by 7 bases, with 12 bases between the two germline ends. CDR3 size: 13 residues. The DNA for the CDR3 is TGTGCCAGCAGCCAACCCACCAGGGGTGAGCAGTACTTC. Translated, it gives CASSQPTRGEQYF.

The gene calls are TRBV7-8 and TRBJ1-1; a possible D gene is TRBD1 (6 bases). The CDR3 totals 14 residues. V was trimmed by 0 bases and J by 7 bases, leaving 12 bases between them. CDR1 is SGHVS and CDR2 is FQNEAQ in the germline V gene. CDR3 DNA sequence: TGTGCCAGCAGCTTAGCGGAGGGGGGGGTTGAAGCTTTCTTT. This encodes CASSLAEGGVEAFF.

As for this clone: The sample contains more than one DNA sequence encoding this CDR3. The chain has TRBV7-9 and TRBJ2-1, with D tentatively TRBD1 (5 bases). The CDR3 length is 12 residues. V shed 3 bases and J shed 7 bases, with 7 bases lying between them. The germline V gene has CDR1 SEHNR and CDR2 FQNEAQ (reference sequence). DNA for the CDR3: TGTGCCAGCAGCTTGGGGCAGAATGAGCAGTTCTTC. Residues: CASSLGQNEQFF.

The sample holds one count of this clone. This chain connects TRBV9 to TRBJ2-1, with D possibly TRBD2 on 5 matching bases. The CDR3 extends over 13 amino acids. Trimming took off 4 bases at V and 5 bases at J, with 10 bases between the two ends. Germline CDR1 and CDR2: SGDLS and YYNGEE. This chain's CDR3 is CASSPPGDNEQFF. The CDR3 DNA sequence: TGTGCCAGCAGCCCCCCCGGGGACAATGAGCAGTTCTTC.

CDR3 sequence: CASSVRQGNTGELFF. In DNA, the CDR3 is TGTGCCAGCAGCGTCCGGCAGGGGAACACCGGGGAGCTGTTTTTT. The V and J genes are TRBV6-1 and TRBJ2-2, with a weak D call TRBD1 (5 bases). Trimming removed 6 bases at V and 1 base at J, with 12 bases between. Germline CDR1 is MNHNS and CDR2 is SASEGT. The length of the CDR3 is 15 residues.

The CDR3 nucleotides read TGTGCCAGCAGCAAAGGGCTAGCGGACGATAAAATAGAGACCTACAATGAGCAGTTCTTC. This codes for CASSKGLADDKIETYNEQFF. The rearrangement uses TRBV21-1 and TRBJ2-1; the table's D call of TRBD2 was not tested on the DNA. TRBV21-1 is a known pseudogene. The CDR3 extends over 20 amino acids.

This clone was seen only once. The chain combines TRBV30 with TRBJ2-3; D remains ambiguous. This CDR3 region has 13 residues. Germline V lookup: CDR1 GTSNPN, CDR2 SVGIG (reference sequence). CDR3 coding DNA: TGTGCGATCGACCCCGGTGGCACAGATACGCAGTATTTT. Translated, it gives CAIDPGGTDTQYF. Full variable domain (missing parts from reference TRBV30 and TRBJ2-3): SQTIHQWPATLVQPVGSPLSLECTVEGTSNPNLYWYRQAAGRGLQLLFYSVGIGQISSEVPQNLSASRPQDRQFILSSKKLLLSDSGFYLCAIDPGGTDTQYFGPGTRLTVL.

This clone was detected only once. The chain couples TRBV27 to TRBJ2-7; 9 positions agree with TRBD1. The CDR3 spans 14 residues. The ends lost 5 bases at V and 4 bases at J; junction bases unmatched: 6. Germline V lookup: CDR1 MNHEY, CDR2 SMNVEV (reference sequence). CDR3: CASSLLGTGYEQYF. In DNA form, the CDR3 reads TGTGCCAGCAGTCTCCTCGGGACAGGGTACGAGCAGTACTTC.

This clone was counted a single time. The rearrangement joins TRBV7-8 to TRBJ1-5; 9 bases match TRBD1. Germline V lookup: CDR1 SGHVS, CDR2 FQNEAQ. The V segment lost 5 bases and the J segment 6 bases; nucleotides outside the gene matches: 11. This CDR3 spans 16 amino acids. CDR3 sequence: CASSPPDGTGRQPQHF. CDR3 in DNA: TGTGCCAGCAGCCCCCCCGATGGGACAGGGCGTCAGCCCCAGCATTTT.

Comment on this clone: This sample includes further DNA sequences coding for the same CDR3. This CDR3 reads CASSLSSDYEQYF. The CDR3 coding sequence is TGTGCCAGCAGCTTATCTAGCGACTACGAGCAGTACTTC. J is TRBJ2-7 and V is TRBV7-9, with TRBD2 as a possible D gene (6 bases). Looked up from germline, CDR1 is SEHNR and CDR2 is FQNEAQ (reference sequence). V lost 2 bases and J 3 bases, leaving 8 bases between the germline ends. CDR3 length equals 13 residues.

In this sample, this clone turned up once. The chain recombines TRBV7-2 with TRBJ2-5; possible D gene TRBD2, 5 bases. CDR1 and CDR2 from the germline V gene are SGHTA and FQGNSA. V lost 3 bases and J 1 base, leaving 9 bases between the germline ends. The CDR3 sequence is 14 residues long. CDR3 nucleotides: TGTGCCAGCAGCTTCGACTACCTCCAAGAGACCCAGTACTTC. Encoded protein: CASSFDYLQETQYF.

The chain combines TRBV5-6 with TRBJ2-7; 10 bases agree with TRBD2. V lost 0 bases to trimming and J lost 2 bases; unmatched junction nucleotides: 14. This CDR3 is 19 amino acids long. Germline V gene sequence: CDR1 SGHDT, CDR2 YYEEEE. DNA of the CDR3: TGTGCCAGCAGCTTGGCCGACAGGACGTTTCTAGCGGGAGCCTACGAGCAGTACTTC. This encodes CASSLADRTFLAGAYEQYF.

With respect to this clone: Distinct nucleotide sequences in the sample also encode this CDR3. CDR3 region: CASSYNRAGELFF. As DNA, the CDR3 is TGTGCCAGCAGTTACAATCGGGCCGGGGAGCTGTTTTTT. The V call is TRBV6-5, the J call TRBJ2-2, with D unresolved. Between the trimmed V and J ends, which lost 2 bases and 6 bases, there was a span of 7 bases. Germline loops: CDR1 MNHEY, CDR2 SVGAGI. There are 13 residues in the CDR3.